The 32 T cell receptor beta chains below were found in one sample sequenced in a study of T-cell reconstitution after alpha-beta-depleted transplantation in children. Unique molecular identifiers were incorporated into the prepared TCRbeta library. One entry per CDR3 protein, called by TCRdb with MiXCR from the PCR reads. The sample yields 750,000 to 950,000 distinct CDR3 sequences, 15% to 20% seen once. Sequenced here: PBMCs, mostly from graft donor cells, sampled 360 days after TCRalphabeta/CD19-depleted stem cell transplant. The receptor source for this set is a male patient between 5 and 17 years old who had a stem cell transplant for acute lymphoblastic leukemia, so the T cells may come from the graft donor.

This clonotype showed up just a few times. The rearrangement links TRBV27 to TRBJ1-1; tentatively, D is TRBD1 (5 bases). V shed 5 bases and J shed 10 bases, with 20 bases lying between them. Germline lookup yields CDR1 MNHEY and CDR2 SMNVEV (reference sequence). This CDR3 has 14 amino acids. CDR3 in amino acids: CASSLTWTVGGAFF. CDR3 sequence (DNA): TGTGCCAGCAGTCTAACGTGGACGGTTGGGGGAGCTTTCTTT.

The V call is TRBV12-3 or TRBV12-4, the J call TRBJ2-7; 9 bases map to TRBD2. The V segment lost 6 bases and the J segment 4 bases; nucleotides outside the gene matches: 4. This CDR3 spans 13 amino acids. The CDR3 DNA follows: TGTGCCAGCAGAAAGACTAGCGGTTACGAGCAGTACTTC. Its protein product is CASRKTSGYEQYF.

This clonotype was seen only a few times. The V gene is TRBV13, the J gene TRBJ2-5; no reliable D call. The germline V gene encodes CDR1 PRHDT and CDR2 FYEKMQ (reference sequence). The CDR3 sequence is 18 residues long. Trimming shortened V by 0 bases and J by 4 bases, and 21 bases separated the two germline ends. The CDR3 DNA is TGTGCCAGCAGCTTAGGTGTGAGGCTTTTTCGTGACGGAGAGACCCAGTACTTC. Encoded protein: CASSLGVRLFRDGETQYF.

This clonotype was seen repeatedly, ten times or more. This chain connects TRBV12-3 or TRBV12-4 to TRBJ2-1; TRBD2 might be the D (6 bases). Deletions cut 5 bases from V and 1 base from J, with 18 bases between. CDR3 length equals 17 residues. CDR3 loop: CASSLSGWAGSYNEQFF. CDR3 nucleotide sequence: TGTGCCAGCAGTCTAAGCGGGTGGGCGGGGTCCTACAATGAGCAGTTCTTC.

This clonotype was counted between two and nine times. The rearrangement links TRBV27 to TRBJ2-2, with no clear D. CDR1 and CDR2 (germline): MNHEY, SMNVEV (reference sequence). The length of the CDR3 is 13 residues. V was trimmed by 8 bases and J by 3 bases, leaving 10 bases between them. The CDR3 region has the DNA TGTGCCAGCGGGTACAGAGACACCGGGGAGCTGTTTTTT. Translation: CASGYRDTGELFF.

This clonotype came up a few times. This sequence joins TRBV9 and TRBJ2-1; 7 bases match TRBD2. The germline gives CDR1 SGDLS, CDR2 YYNGEE. Trimming cost V 4 bases and J 4 bases; bases outside gene matches: 8. This CDR3 comprises 15 residues. CDR3 amino acids: CASSFEGLGYNEQFF. CDR3 coding DNA: TGTGCCAGCAGCTTCGAAGGACTAGGTTACAATGAGCAGTTCTTC.

This clonotype has at least ten counts. The chain employs TRBV20-1 and TRBJ1-3; D gene uncertain. The CDR3 spans 11 residues. The V gene's germline CDR1 is DFQATT and CDR2 SNEGSKA (reference sequence). V was cut by 6 bases and J by 4 bases, with 7 bases left in between. DNA for the CDR3: TGCAGTGCAAGACGGGGAAACACCATATATTTT. This sequence encodes CSARRGNTIYF.

This clonotype was detected only a few times. CDR3 nucleotide sequence: TGTGCCAGCAGTCCTCAGGGATGGGAAAACATTCAGTACTTC. Translation gives CASSPQGWENIQYF. The chain recombines TRBV27 with TRBJ2-4, with D possibly TRBD1 on 5 matching bases. V lost 5 bases to trimming and J lost 5 bases, with 13 bases between them. The germline gives CDR1 MNHEY, CDR2 SMNVEV (reference sequence). The CDR3 length is 14 residues.

The chain couples TRBV19 to TRBJ1-1; perhaps TRBD1 as D (6 bases). CDR1 is LNHDA, CDR2 SQIVND, per germline (reference sequence). CDR3 size: 13 residues. Trimming took off 3 bases at V and 3 bases at J, with 8 bases between the two ends. CDR3 in amino acids: CASSIRTDTEAFF. CDR3 bases: TGTGCCAGTAGTATCCGGACAGACACTGAAGCTTTCTTT. Drawing the rest from reference TRBV19 and TRBJ1-1, the complete variable domain is DGGITQSPKYLFRKEGQNVTLSCEQNLNHDAMYWYRQDPGQGLRLIYYSQIVNDFQKGDIAEGYSVSREKKESFPLTVTSAQKNPTAFYLCASSIRTDTEAFFGQGTRLTVV.

This clonotype occurred a few times. The V and J genes are TRBV7-6 and TRBJ2-3; a weak D match, TRBD1 (5 bases). The CDR3 spans 15 residues. Germline V gene lookup returns CDR1 SGHVS and CDR2 FNYEAQ. V lost 5 bases and J 1 base, leaving 13 bases between the germline ends. CDR3 protein: CASSPALGGTDTQYF. The CDR3, as DNA: TGTGCCAGCAGCCCCGCCCTAGGGGGCACAGATACGCAGTATTTT.

This clonotype was seen more than once but under ten times. This chain connects TRBV20-1 to TRBJ2-1; 11 bases map to TRBD2. Trimming cost V 1 base and J 9 bases; bases outside gene matches: 17. This CDR3 spans 18 amino acids. Germline V gives CDR1 DFQATT, CDR2 SNEGSKA (reference sequence). CDR3 DNA: TGCAGTGCTAGAGGGGCTCTAGGTAGCGGGAGGGCATCTAGTGAGCAGTTCTTC. Protein product: CSARGALGSGRASSEQFF.

This clonotype appeared a few times. J is TRBJ2-1 and V is TRBV7-3, with D hard to call. The V gene's germline CDR1 is SGHTA and CDR2 FQGTGA. The V and J ends lost 3 bases and 1 base respectively, with 10 bases between them. The CDR3 is 15 amino acids. In nucleotides, the CDR3 is TGTGCCAGCAGCTTTGAGTCCGGGTCCTACAATGAGCAGTTCTTC. It codes for CASSFESGSYNEQFF.

V gene TRBV7-6 combines with J gene TRBJ1-4; the D gene is possibly TRBD1 (5 bases). CDR1 is SGHVS, CDR2 FNYEAQ, per germline. Trimming cost V 5 bases and J 8 bases, with 18 bases left between them. The CDR3 contains 15 residues. In DNA form, the CDR3 reads TGTGCCAGCAGCCACCTGCCAGGGTTATACGAAAAACTGTTTTTT. This encodes CASSHLPGLYEKLFF.

This clonotype was seen a few times. The genes are TRBV5-1 and TRBJ2-1, with TRBD1 matching 9 bases. There are 17 residues in the CDR3. Germline V gives CDR1 SGHRS, CDR2 YFSETQ. V gave up 3 bases and J gave up 0 bases; unmatched junction bases: 7. Written as DNA, the CDR3 is TGCGCCAGCAGCTCACAGGGGGCGGGAATCTCCTACAATGAGCAGTTCTTC. Encoded protein: CASSSQGAGISYNEQFF.

This clonotype was recorded many times. The rearrangement links TRBV29-1 to TRBJ2-1; possibly TRBD2 for D (6 bases). The CDR3 has 14 amino acids. In germline, CDR1 is SQVTM, CDR2 ANQGSEA. Deletions cut 8 bases from V and 1 base from J, with 15 bases between. The CDR3 region has the DNA TGCAGCATATCCGGGAGAAGGTCCTACAATGAGCAGTTCTTC. Translating gives CSISGRRSYNEQFF.

This clonotype was picked up many times. The chain is built from TRBV7-2 and TRBJ2-1; D perhaps matches TRBD1 (6 bases). Trimming removed 2 bases from V and 0 bases from J, with 11 bases in between. The CDR3 length is 16 residues. Per germline, CDR1 SGHTA and CDR2 FQGNSA. The CDR3 DNA reads TGTGCCAGCAGCTTATCCAGGGGAGCCTCCTACAATGAGCAGTTCTTC. Translating it yields CASSLSRGASYNEQFF.

The V call is TRBV7-2, the J call TRBJ2-3; the D gene is possibly TRBD2 (5 bases). The germline V gene has CDR1 SGHTA and CDR2 FQGNSA. The CDR3 consists of 15 residues. The V end lost 3 bases, the J end lost 1 base, and 11 bases lay between the germline ends. DNA of the CDR3: TGTGCCAGCAGCTTGCGGGTAGTGGGCACAGATACGCAGTATTTT. Its translation: CASSLRVVGTDTQYF.

This chain joins TRBV9 and TRBJ1-5; 7 bases map to TRBD1. The V gene's germline CDR1 is SGDLS and CDR2 YYNGEE. V lost 0 bases and J lost 4; bases outside the gene matches: 4. This CDR3 contains 15 residues. This CDR3 reads CASSVEGTANQPQHF. CDR3 DNA sequence: TGTGCCAGCAGCGTAGAAGGGACAGCAAATCAGCCCCAGCATTTT. Complete variable domain (other parts from reference TRBV9 and TRBJ1-5): DSGVTQTPKHLITATGQRVTLRCSPRSGDLSVYWYQQSLDQGLQFLIQYYNGEERAKGNILERFSAQQFPDLHSELNLSSLELGDSALYFCASSVEGTANQPQHFGDGTRLSIL.

With respect to this clonotype: At one end the junction does not follow the germline gene, possibly because of a read error. The genes are TRBV5-3 and TRBJ1-3; no clear D gene. TRBV5-3 is known as an ORF, though its function is uncertain. The CDR3 sequence is 16 residues long. This CDR3 reads CASSLAASAAGNTIYF. CDR3 bases: TGTGCCAGCAGCTTGGCAGCTTCTGCCGCTGGAAACACCATATATTTT.

This sequence joins TRBV27 and TRBJ2-7; 9 nucleotides align to TRBD1. The V gene's germline CDR1 is MNHEY and CDR2 SMNVEV (reference sequence). Unmatched junction bases numbered 9, after V lost 3 bases and J lost 3 bases. CDR3 size: 16 residues. DNA for the CDR3: TGTGCCAGCAGTTTGGAGACACAGGGGGCTGGCTACGAGCAGTACTTC. Its translation: CASSLETQGAGYEQYF.

J is TRBJ2-2 and V is TRBV6-1; possible D gene TRBD1, 6 bases. CDR3 length: 15 residues. Germline V gene data show CDR1 as MNHNS and CDR2 as SASEGT. V lost 7 bases to trimming and J lost 4 bases, with 16 bases between them. The CDR3 coding sequence is TGTGCCAGCATAGGCAGGGGTCCCTCCACCGGGGAGCTGTTTTTT. Amino acids: CASIGRGPSTGELFF.

J is TRBJ1-4 and V is TRBV20-1, with a tentative D call TRBD1 (6 bases). V was clipped by 3 bases and J by 8 bases, with 13 bases between them. From germline, CDR1 is DFQATT and CDR2 SNEGSKA (reference sequence). CDR3 size: 13 residues. The CDR3 nucleotides read TGCAGTGCTAGGTTACAGGGTATCGAAAAACTGTTTTTT. Protein product: CSARLQGIEKLFF.

This clonotype has only a few counts. V and J are TRBV6-1 and TRBJ2-5; 8 bases agree with TRBD2. The germline CDR1 and CDR2 sequences are MNHNS and SASEGT. The CDR3 length is 14 residues. V lost 10 bases and J lost 2; bases outside the gene matches: 9. The CDR3 sequence: CAKLAARIQETQYF. The CDR3 DNA reads as TGTGCCAAACTAGCGGCCAGGATTCAAGAGACCCAGTACTTC.

This clonotype turned up a few times. This chain links TRBV12-3 or TRBV12-4 with TRBJ1-5; D uncertain. The CDR3 consists of 15 residues. With 3 bases removed from V and 2 bases from J, the gap between germline ends came to 11 bases. In DNA, the CDR3 is TGTGCCAGCAGTTTTAATTTAATGGGCAATCAGCCCCAGCATTTT. As protein: CASSFNLMGNQPQHF.

In this sample, this clonotype turned up a few times. The chain uses TRBV20-1 and TRBJ2-2, with a weak D call TRBD2 (6 bases). This CDR3 comprises 15 residues. Germline V gives CDR1 DFQATT, CDR2 SNEGSKA (reference sequence). V gave up 3 bases and J gave up 3 bases, with 14 bases separating them. The CDR3 reads CSARPGLLYTGELFF. The CDR3 nucleotides are TGCAGTGCTAGGCCGGGACTTCTCTACACCGGGGAGCTGTTTTTT.

This clonotype turned up a few times. This chain uses TRBV10-2 with TRBJ2-1; D remains ambiguous. Germline CDR1 reads WSHSY; CDR2 reads SAAADI. CDR3 length: 15 amino acids. V was cut by 5 bases and J by 4 bases, with 15 bases left in between. The CDR3 DNA sequence: TGCGCCAGCAGTACCAACACAAGGAAATACAATGAGCAGTTCTTC. Encoded protein: CASSTNTRKYNEQFF.

In its sample, this clonotype was seen a few times. The rearrangement links TRBV4-1 to TRBJ2-5, with 7 bases aligning to TRBD2. The germline V gene has CDR1 MGHRA and CDR2 YSYEKL. The V segment lost 0 bases and the J segment 5 bases; nucleotides outside the gene matches: 12. CDR3 length: 17 amino acids. DNA for the CDR3: TGCGCCAGCAGCCAAGACGACCTTGGCGGGAGTTGGGAGACCCAGTACTTC. Its translation is CASSQDDLGGSWETQYF.

This clonotype was picked up a small number of times. This chain uses TRBV3-1 with TRBJ1-1; D remains unclear. Germline CDR1 LGHDT, CDR2 YNNKEL (reference sequence). V lost 3 bases, J lost 7 bases, and 12 bases lay in between. The CDR3 runs 13 residues. The CDR3: CASSHAFNGEAFF. The CDR3 coding sequence is TGTGCCAGCAGCCACGCTTTCAACGGTGAAGCTTTCTTT.

This clonotype was seen a handful of times. In nucleotides, the CDR3 is TGCGCCAGCAGCTTGGTAGCCATGCTAGCGGGAGGGCCGAGCTCCTACAATGAGCAGTTCTTC. Its translation is CASSLVAMLAGGPSSYNEQFF. The chain links TRBV5-1 to TRBJ2-1, with 12 positions matching TRBD2. J lost 0 bases, V lost 0 bases, and 13 bases had no gene match. The CDR3 sequence is 21 residues long. Germline V gene lookup returns CDR1 SGHRS and CDR2 YFSETQ.

The chain has TRBV7-9 and TRBJ1-1; 9 positions match TRBD1. The CDR3 length is 15 residues. J was trimmed by 4 bases and V by 5 bases; bases with no gene match: 8. Germline-derived CDR1 and CDR2 are SEHNR and FQNEAQ (reference sequence). The CDR3 DNA follows: TGTGCCAGCAGCATTAACAGGGGGCGGGTCACTGAAGCTTTCTTT. It specifies CASSINRGRVTEAFF.

The chain carries TRBV20-1 and TRBJ2-7, with a tentative D call TRBD1 (5 bases). This CDR3 comprises 12 residues. V gave up 4 bases and J gave up 3 bases, with 10 bases separating them. The germline gives CDR1 DFQATT, CDR2 SNEGSKA (reference sequence). The CDR3 DNA reads TGCAGTGCTACAGACAGTCACTACGAGCAGTACTTC. Its protein product is CSATDSHYEQYF.

The chain has TRBV4-1 and TRBJ2-2; D perhaps matches TRBD2 (7 bases). The CDR3 runs 17 residues. CDR1 and CDR2 from the germline V gene are MGHRA and YSYEKL. Trimming took off 0 bases at V and 3 bases at J, with 14 bases between the two ends. The CDR3, as DNA: TGCGCCAGCAGCCAAGAGGGGGCGGGAGTGGACACCGGGGAGCTGTTTTTT. Translation: CASSQEGAGVDTGELFF.